This T cell receptor (beta chain) emerged from a study of control samples from healthy donors and cancer patients. CDR1 and CDR2 from the germline V gene are MNHEY and SVGEGT. V shed 2 bases, J shed 2 bases, and the junction held 9 bases outside the gene matches. The CDR3 is made up of 17 amino acids. Method: immunoSEQ multiplex PCR; TCRdb's copy keeps in-frame clones and lacks some. The data hold around 190,000 clones, with around 94% observed a single time. V gene TRBV6-2 or TRBV6-3 combines with J gene TRBJ1-5; TRBD1 matches at 7 bases. The source material was blood. This sequence originates from a man aged 25-40 years in good health. CDR3 amino acids: CASSYTLTGEGNQPQHF. The DNA for the CDR3 is TGTGCCAGCAGTTACACCCTTACAGGGGAAGGCAATCAGCCCCAGCATTTT.